This T cell receptor beta chain appears in the sequencing data of a study of blood T cells in healthy people across ages. It was with a sample-barcoded 5' primer and a J-beta primer mix that a second PCR of about 6 to 12 cycles was run. TCRdb itself ran the 5' RACE reads through MiXCR, one entry per CDR3 protein. Counted here are about 1.4 million distinct CDR3 sequences, 45% to 70% occurring once; the ten biggest clones make up under 8.5%. To note about this clonotype: At one boundary the junction diverges from the germline segment, which might be a read error.

The CDR3 consists of 14 residues. In germline, CDR1 is MNHNY, CDR2 SVGAGI (reference sequence). Material: blood. The clonotype was recovered from a man between 18 and 35 years old in good health. The chain combines TRBV6-6 with TRBJ2-7; D might be TRBD1 or TRBD2, each matching 5 bases. This CDR3 is CAGSYLGGSGEQYF. CDR3 sequence (DNA): TGTGCCGGCAGTTACCTTGGGGGATCGGGGGAGCAGTACTTC.